The 18 T cell receptor beta chains below all came from one sample that was sequenced in a study of cytomegalovirus exposure and HLA in healthy donors. The protocol was immunoSEQ multiplex PCR, while the TCRdb copy is restricted to in-frame clones and leaves out a portion. Of tens of thousands of clones in the sample, over 85% were seen once. Sample: PBMCs. Source of these receptors: a woman under 30 in good health and CMV-seropositive.

This chain links TRBV11-3 with TRBJ2-7; TRBD2 aligns across 8 bases. Trimming took 0 bases from V and 2 from J; bases not matched to a gene: 9. Germline-derived CDR1 and CDR2 are SGHNT and YENEEA. The CDR3 length is 17 residues. CDR3 sequence: CASSLDQRGGPTYEQYF. CDR3 DNA sequence: TGTGCCAGCAGCTTAGATCAGCGCGGGGGGCCCACCTACGAGCAGTACTTC.

The J gene is TRBJ1-2, the V gene TRBV28; no clear D gene. The CDR3 runs 14 residues. Trimming pared 1 base from V and 0 bases from J, leaving 6 bases between. CDR1 MDHEN and CDR2 SYDVKM come from the germline V gene. In nucleotides, the CDR3 is TGTGCCAGCAGTTTATCGGTAACTAACTATGGCTACACCTTC. It is translated as CASSLSVTNYGYTF.

The chain joins TRBV15 to TRBJ1-2; D remains unclear. CDR1 LNHNV and CDR2 YYDKDF come from the germline V gene (reference sequence). The CDR3 is 14 amino acids. The V gene lost 2 bases and the J gene lost 1 base, with 8 bases spanning the gap. The CDR3 reads CATSRSGINYGYTF. CDR3 nucleotide sequence: TGTGCCACCAGCAGATCGGGGATTAACTATGGCTACACCTTC. Supplemented by reference TRBV15 and TRBJ1-2, the full variable domain reads DAMVIQNPRYQVTQFGKPVTLSCSQTLNHNVMYWYQQKSSQAPKLLFHYYDKDFNNEADTPDNFQSRRPNTSFCFLDIRSPGLGDTAMYLCATSRSGINYGYTFGSGTRLTVV.

This rearrangement joins TRBV15 to TRBJ2-7; TRBD1 might be the D (5 bases). Germline V lookup: CDR1 LNHNV, CDR2 YYDKDF (reference sequence). The V gene lost 0 bases and the J gene lost 0 bases, with 6 bases spanning the gap. The CDR3 covers 14 residues. CDR3 protein: CATSRDRASYEQYF. Here the CDR3 DNA reads TGTGCCACCAGCAGAGACAGGGCCTCCTACGAGCAGTACTTC.

V is TRBV7-8 and J is TRBJ2-2, with D maybe TRBD2 (5 bases). CDR3 length: 15 residues. The V gene lost 2 bases and the J gene lost 4 bases, with 11 bases spanning the gap. Germline V gene sequence: CDR1 SGHVS, CDR2 FQNEAQ. The CDR3 protein is CASSLWVGGTGELFF. CDR3 sequence (DNA): TGTGCCAGCAGCTTATGGGTCGGAGGCACCGGGGAGCTGTTTTTT.

The chain recombines TRBV5-1 with TRBJ2-1; no definite D call. V was shortened by 8 bases and J by 7 bases, with 10 bases between the two germline ends. The CDR3 is 11 residues long. The V gene's germline CDR1 is SGHRS and CDR2 YFSETQ. The CDR3: CARQLRNEQFF. CDR3 DNA sequence: TGCGCCAGACAGCTTAGGAATGAGCAGTTCTTC.

The J gene is TRBJ2-7, the V gene TRBV28; TRBD2 might be the D (5 bases). V was cut by 2 bases and J by 2 bases, with 13 bases left in between. This CDR3 has 15 residues. The germline CDR1 and CDR2 sequences are MDHEN and SYDVKM. CDR3 sequence reads: CASSLGGASPYEQYF. DNA of the CDR3: TGTGCCAGCAGTTTAGGAGGAGCCAGTCCCTACGAGCAGTACTTC. Complete variable domain (other parts from reference TRBV28 and TRBJ2-7): DVKVTQSSRYLVKRTGEKVFLECVQDMDHENMFWYRQDPGLGLRLIYFSYDVKMKEKGDIPEGYSVSREKKERFSLILESASTNQTSMYLCASSLGGASPYEQYFGPGTRLTVT.

The chain joins TRBV9 to TRBJ2-3, with 8 bases identical to TRBD1. From germline, CDR1 is SGDLS and CDR2 YYNGEE. The CDR3 has 15 amino acids. V dropped 4 bases and J dropped 0; count of bases not matched to a gene: 4. This chain's CDR3 is CASSPRQGSTDTQYF. DNA of the CDR3: TGTGCCAGCAGCCCTCGACAGGGGAGCACAGATACGCAGTATTTT.

This clone came up once. The chain carries TRBV5-6 and TRBJ2-1; TRBD2 aligns across 14 bases. This CDR3 contains 14 residues. CDR1 and CDR2 (germline): SGHDT, YYEEEE. J lost 10 bases, V lost 2 bases, and 2 bases had no gene match. The CDR3 here is CASSFGLAGGEQFF. The CDR3 bases are TGTGCCAGCAGCTTTGGACTAGCGGGGGGAGAGCAGTTCTTC.

The rearrangement joins TRBV2 to TRBJ1-1; D is uncertain. The CDR3 runs to 15 residues. The V end was cut by 7 bases, the J end by 1 base, with 16 bases between. Germline assignment: CDR1 SNHLY and CDR2 FYNNEI. CDR3 nucleotide sequence: TGTGCCAGCACCATATCATCGGCGGGGAACACTGAAGCTTTCTTT. Translated: CASTISSAGNTEAFF.

This clone was seen once. The chain combines TRBV4-1 with TRBJ1-2, with TRBD1 matching 9 bases. Germline lookup yields CDR1 MGHRA and CDR2 YSYEKL. Trimming cost V 4 bases and J 8 bases; bases outside gene matches: 8. The CDR3 covers 14 residues. CDR3 residues: CASSLGGQGGGYTF. In DNA form, the CDR3 reads TGCGCCAGCAGCCTCGGGGGACAGGGAGGAGGCTACACCTTC.

The V call is TRBV25-1, the J call TRBJ2-5; 9 nucleotides align to TRBD1. The CDR3 runs 15 residues. The trim removed 6 bases at V and 5 bases at J, leaving 10 bases unmatched. Germline CDR1 reads MGHDK; CDR2 reads SYGVNS. As DNA, the CDR3 is TGTGCCAGCAGCTTCCCGGGACAGGGTTACGAGACCCAGTACTTC. Amino acids: CASSFPGQGYETQYF. Supplemented by reference TRBV25-1 and TRBJ2-5, the full variable domain reads EADIYQTPRYLVIGTGKKITLECSQTMGHDKMYWYQQDPGMELHLIHYSYGVNSTEKGDLSSESTVSRIRTEHFPLTLESARPSHTSQYLCASSFPGQGYETQYFGPGTRLLVL.

The genes are TRBV6-6 and TRBJ1-2; D perhaps matches TRBD1 (5 bases). Germline CDR1 reads MNHNY; CDR2 reads SVGAGI (reference sequence). The CDR3 totals 12 residues. Trimming took off 8 bases at V and 6 bases at J, with 13 bases between the two ends. The CDR3 nucleotides read TGTGCCAGCGGAGAGCAGGGCCATGGCTACACCTTC. Amino acids: CASGEQGHGYTF.

The chain combines TRBV27 with TRBJ2-3, with D possibly being TRBD1 (6 bases). This CDR3 has 16 amino acids. Trimming took off 6 bases at V and 2 bases at J, with 18 bases between the two ends. In germline, CDR1 is MNHEY, CDR2 SMNVEV (reference sequence). CDR3 DNA: TGTGCCAGCAGACTCGGACAGTTTGGAAACACAGATACGCAGTATTTT. Protein product: CASRLGQFGNTDTQYF.

The chain is built from TRBV9 and TRBJ2-3; 11 nucleotides align to TRBD2. Germline V gene lookup returns CDR1 SGDLS and CDR2 YYNGEE. The V gene end was trimmed by 4 bases and the J gene end by 5 bases; junction bases not matched to a gene: 3. The CDR3 loop spans 14 amino acids. CDR3 sequence reads: CASSSSGGIDTQYF. In DNA, the CDR3 is TGTGCCAGCAGCTCTAGCGGGGGGATAGATACGCAGTATTTT.

The chain is built from TRBV5-1 and TRBJ1-6; 9 bases match TRBD1. This CDR3 has 15 amino acids. The germline V gene has CDR1 SGHRS and CDR2 YFSETQ. The junction had 0 bases not matched to a gene; V was cut back by 0 bases and J by 5 bases. This CDR3 is CASSLGDRDNSPLHF. The CDR3 DNA reads as TGCGCCAGCAGCTTGGGGGACAGGGATAATTCACCCCTCCACTTT.

The CDR3 sequence: CASSFGQGAYGYTF. The CDR3 nucleotides read TGCGCCAGCAGCTTTGGACAGGGGGCATATGGCTACACCTTC. The V call is TRBV5-1, the J call TRBJ1-2; 11 bases are shared with TRBD1. Germline V lookup: CDR1 SGHRS, CDR2 YFSETQ. With 2 bases clipped from V and 5 bases from J, the junction kept 2 bases outside the gene matches. The CDR3 is 14 amino acids.

The chain is built from TRBV19 and TRBJ2-1, with D possibly matching TRBD1 (6 bases). Germline V gene data show CDR1 as LNHDA and CDR2 as SQIVND (reference sequence). The CDR3 loop spans 16 amino acids. Between the trimmed V and J ends, which lost 3 bases and 2 bases, there was a span of 14 bases. CDR3 in amino acids: CASSIQRQVPYNEQFF. In DNA, the CDR3 is TGTGCCAGTAGTATTCAGCGACAGGTCCCCTACAATGAGCAGTTCTTC.